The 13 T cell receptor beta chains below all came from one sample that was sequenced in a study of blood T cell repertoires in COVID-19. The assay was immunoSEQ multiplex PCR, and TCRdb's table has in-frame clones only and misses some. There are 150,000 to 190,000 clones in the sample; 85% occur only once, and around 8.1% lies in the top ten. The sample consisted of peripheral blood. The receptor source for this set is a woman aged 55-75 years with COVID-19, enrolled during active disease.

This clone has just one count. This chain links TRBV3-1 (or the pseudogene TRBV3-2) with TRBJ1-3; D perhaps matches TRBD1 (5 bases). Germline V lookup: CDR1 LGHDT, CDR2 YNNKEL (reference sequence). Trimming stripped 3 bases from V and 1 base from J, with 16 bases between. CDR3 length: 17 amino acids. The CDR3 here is CASSHGGSTVSGNTIYF. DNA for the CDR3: TGTGCCAGCAGCCACGGGGGAAGCACTGTTTCTGGAAACACCATATATTTT.

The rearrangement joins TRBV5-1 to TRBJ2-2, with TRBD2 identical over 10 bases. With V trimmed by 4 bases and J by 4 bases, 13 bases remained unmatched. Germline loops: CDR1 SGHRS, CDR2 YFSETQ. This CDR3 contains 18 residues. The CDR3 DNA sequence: TGCGCCAGCAGCCCCTGGAGTAGCGGGAGGTGGGGCACCGGGGAGCTGTTTTTT. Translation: CASSPWSSGRWGTGELFF.

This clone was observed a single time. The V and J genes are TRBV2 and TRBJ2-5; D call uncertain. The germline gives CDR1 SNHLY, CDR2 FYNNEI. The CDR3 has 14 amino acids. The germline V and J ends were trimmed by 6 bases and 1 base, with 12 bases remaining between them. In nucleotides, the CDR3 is TGTGCCAGCAGCCCCAGGAAGTCCCAAGAGACCCAGTACTTC. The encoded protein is CASSPRKSQETQYF. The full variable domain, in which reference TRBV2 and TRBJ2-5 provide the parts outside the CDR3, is EPEVTQTPSHQVTQMGQEVILRCVPISNHLYFYWYRQILGQKVEFLVSFYNNEISEKSEIFDDQFSVERPDGSNFTLKIRSTKLEDSAMYFCASSPRKSQETQYFGPGTRLLVL.

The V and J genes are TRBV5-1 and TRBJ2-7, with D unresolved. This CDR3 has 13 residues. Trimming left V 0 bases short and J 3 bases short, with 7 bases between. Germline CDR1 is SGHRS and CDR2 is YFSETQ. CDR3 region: CASSLGSRYEQYF. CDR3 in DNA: TGCGCCAGCAGCTTGGGATCGCGCTACGAGCAGTACTTC.

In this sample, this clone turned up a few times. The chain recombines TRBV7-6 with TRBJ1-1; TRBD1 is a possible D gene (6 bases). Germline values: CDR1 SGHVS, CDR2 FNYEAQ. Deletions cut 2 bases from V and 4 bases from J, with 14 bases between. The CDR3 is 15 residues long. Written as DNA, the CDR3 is TGTGCCAGCAGCTTACAATCAGGGGTTGTCACTGAAGCTTTCTTT. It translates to CASSLQSGVVTEAFF. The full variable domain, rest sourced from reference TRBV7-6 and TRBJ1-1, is GAGVSQSPRYKVTKRGQDVALRCDPISGHVSLYWYRQALGQGPEFLTYFNYEAQQDKSGLPNDRFSAERPEGSISTLTIQRTEQRDSAMYRCASSLQSGVVTEAFFGQGTRLTVV.

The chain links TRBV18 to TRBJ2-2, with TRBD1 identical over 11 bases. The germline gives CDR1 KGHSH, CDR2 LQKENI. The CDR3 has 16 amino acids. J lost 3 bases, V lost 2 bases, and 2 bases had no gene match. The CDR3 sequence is CASSPGQGAYTGELFF. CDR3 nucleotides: TGTGCCAGCTCACCAGGACAGGGGGCTTACACCGGGGAGCTGTTTTTT.

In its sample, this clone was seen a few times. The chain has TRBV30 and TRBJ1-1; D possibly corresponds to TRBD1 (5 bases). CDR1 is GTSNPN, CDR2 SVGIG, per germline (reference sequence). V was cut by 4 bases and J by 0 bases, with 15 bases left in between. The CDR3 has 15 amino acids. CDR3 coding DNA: TGTGCCTGGAATAACCCAGGGAGGCTGAACACTGAAGCTTTCTTT. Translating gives CAWNNPGRLNTEAFF.

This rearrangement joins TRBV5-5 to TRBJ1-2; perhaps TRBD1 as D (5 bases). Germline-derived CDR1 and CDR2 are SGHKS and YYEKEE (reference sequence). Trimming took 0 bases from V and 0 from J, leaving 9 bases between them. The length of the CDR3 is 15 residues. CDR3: CASSLVDSANYGYTF. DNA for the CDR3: TGTGCCAGCAGCTTGGTAGACAGCGCTAACTATGGCTACACCTTC.

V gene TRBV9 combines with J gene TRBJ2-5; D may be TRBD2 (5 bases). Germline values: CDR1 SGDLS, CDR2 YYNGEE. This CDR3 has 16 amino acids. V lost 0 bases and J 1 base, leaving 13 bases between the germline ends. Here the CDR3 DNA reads TGTGCCAGCAGCGTAGAACCCAGCGGACTCCAAGAGACCCAGTACTTC. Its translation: CASSVEPSGLQETQYF.

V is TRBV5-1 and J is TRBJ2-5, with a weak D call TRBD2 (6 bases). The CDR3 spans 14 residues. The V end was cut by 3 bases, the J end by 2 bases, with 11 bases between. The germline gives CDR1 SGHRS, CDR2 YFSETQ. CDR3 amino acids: CASSWGLLQETQYF. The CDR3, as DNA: TGCGCCAGCAGCTGGGGACTTTTACAAGAGACCCAGTACTTC.

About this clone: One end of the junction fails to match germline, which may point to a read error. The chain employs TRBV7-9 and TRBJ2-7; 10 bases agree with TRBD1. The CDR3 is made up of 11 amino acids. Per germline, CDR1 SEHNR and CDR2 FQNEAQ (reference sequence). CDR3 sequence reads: CASSLAGQGNF. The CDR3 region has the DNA TGTGCCAGCAGCTTAGCGGGACAGGGGAACTTC.

Written as DNA, the CDR3 is TGTGCCATCAGGGACATTTCCCGAGAAGAAACTGGAAACACCATATATTTT. Protein sequence: CAIRDISREETGNTIYF. This chain uses TRBV10-3 with TRBJ1-3; weak D call: TRBD1 (5 bases). This CDR3 comprises 17 residues. Looked up from germline, CDR1 is ENHRY and CDR2 is SYGVKD. V lost 6 bases and J lost 2, with 20 bases in between.

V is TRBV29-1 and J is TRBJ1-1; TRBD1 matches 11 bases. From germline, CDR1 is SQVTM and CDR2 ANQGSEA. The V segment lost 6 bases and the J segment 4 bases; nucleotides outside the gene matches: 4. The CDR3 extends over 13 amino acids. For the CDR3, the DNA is TGCAGCGTCCGGACAGGGGGCGTCACTGAAGCTTTCTTT. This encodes CSVRTGGVTEAFF.